These 20 T cell receptor beta chains came from one sample sequenced in a study of blood T cell repertoires in COVID-19 (TCRdb year 2020). Receptors were amplified or captured by the immunoSEQ multiplex PCR assay. Held by TCRdb, this immuneACCESS table contains in-frame sequences only and omits some clones. Under half of the omission traces to an unresolved V gene where checked; the cause of the rest is unknown. The sample table contains some 190,000 clones; only one count was recorded for 84% of them. The biggest ten clones account for 4% to 6% of the sample. Sequenced input: peripheral blood. Receptor source: a woman in her 70s with active or convalescent COVID-19.

CDR3 amino acids: CASSHALKGDTQYF. The DNA for the CDR3 is TGTGCCAGCAGCCACGCCCTAAAGGGGGATACGCAGTATTTT. The chain joins TRBV5-4 to TRBJ2-3; TRBD1 might be the D (5 bases). Germline V gene data show CDR1 as SGHNT and CDR2 as YYREEE (reference sequence). Trimming stripped 4 bases from V and 6 bases from J, with 15 bases between. The CDR3 loop spans 14 amino acids.

The J gene is TRBJ2-7, the V gene TRBV5-1, with 7 bases aligning to TRBD1. V lost 3 bases to trimming and J lost 5 bases; unmatched junction nucleotides: 8. CDR3 size: 14 residues. CDR1 is SGHRS, CDR2 YFSETQ, per germline. The CDR3 loop reads CASSSGAGGNEQYF. The CDR3 nucleotides are TGCGCCAGCAGCTCCGGGGCAGGGGGAAACGAGCAGTACTTC. The variable domain in full, with the rest retrieved from reference TRBV5-1 and TRBJ2-7, is KAGVTQTPRYLIKTRGQQVTLSCSPISGHRSVSWYQQTPGQGLQFLFEYFSETQRNKGNFPGRFSGRQFSNSRSEMNVSTLELGDSALYLCASSSGAGGNEQYFGPGTRLTVT.

The chain's CDR3 is CASSQNYNYGYTF. DNA of the CDR3: TGTGCCAGCAGCCAAAACTACAACTATGGCTACACCTTC. The chain is built from TRBV14 and TRBJ1-2; D gene uncertain. Germline CDR1 is SGHDN and CDR2 is FVKESK. The CDR3 is made up of 13 amino acids. V lost 2 bases and J lost 2, with 6 bases in between. Based on the CDR3 plus reference TRBV14 and TRBJ1-2, the full variable domain is EAGVTQFPSHSVIEKGQTVTLRCDPISGHDNLYWYRRVMGKEIKFLLHFVKESKQDESGMPNNRFLAERTGGTYSTLKVQPAELEDSGVYFCASSQNYNYGYTFGSGTRLTVV.

This sequence joins TRBV2 and TRBJ2-2; 9 bases agree with TRBD2. Germline CDR1 reads SNHLY; CDR2 reads FYNNEI. The V gene end was trimmed by 5 bases and the J gene end by 5 bases; junction bases not matched to a gene: 6. The length of the CDR3 is 15 residues. The CDR3 DNA follows: TGTGCCAGCAGTACCGCGGGAGGGAATACCGGGGAGCTGTTTTTT. This gives the protein CASSTAGGNTGELFF.

The chain links TRBV3-1 (or the pseudogene TRBV3-2) to TRBJ1-6, with D possibly matching TRBD1 (6 bases). Germline V lookup: CDR1 LGHDT, CDR2 YNNKEL (reference sequence). Trimming pared 1 base from V and 13 bases from J, leaving 17 bases between. The CDR3 consists of 15 residues. CDR3 coding DNA: TGTGCCAGCAGCCAAGGAATACAGGGATTATACCCCCTCCACTTT. This encodes CASSQGIQGLYPLHF.

This clone was recorded only once. The junction differs from germline at one of its ends, possibly a read error. V gene TRBV4-1 combines with J gene TRBJ2-1, with D maybe TRBD1 (6 bases). Germline V gene sequence: CDR1 MGHRA, CDR2 YSYEKL. This CDR3 has 15 amino acids. The CDR3 region is CASSQDRGPVGAGVF. The CDR3 coding sequence is TGCGCCAGCAGCCAAGATCGTGGGCCAGTGGGGGCAGGTGTCTTC.

Here the CDR3 reads CASSLGDRDTGELFF. CDR3 DNA sequence: TGTGCCAGCAGCTTGGGGGACAGGGACACCGGGGAGCTGTTTTTT. The chain combines TRBV7-9 with TRBJ2-2; TRBD1 matches 9 bases. Germline CDR1 and CDR2: SEHNR and FQNEAQ (reference sequence). The CDR3 loop spans 15 amino acids. Trimming removed 3 bases from V and 3 bases from J; junction bases left unmatched: 2. The whole variable domain, filled in from reference TRBV7-9 and TRBJ2-2, reads DTGVSQNPRHKITKRGQNVTFRCDPISEHNRLYWYRQTLGQGPEFLTYFQNEAQLEKSRLLSDRFSAERPKGSFSTLEIQRTEQGDSAMYLCASSLGDRDTGELFFGEGSRLTVL.

There are a few counts of this clone. The rearrangement joins TRBV5-5 to TRBJ2-1; D uncertain. The V end lost 3 bases, the J end lost 0 bases, and 13 bases lay between the germline ends. This CDR3 spans 16 amino acids. CDR1 and CDR2 from the germline V gene are SGHKS and YYEKEE (reference sequence). CDR3 residues: CASSSYRLGSYNEQFF. The CDR3 DNA sequence: TGTGCCAGCAGCTCTTACCGACTGGGCTCCTACAATGAGCAGTTCTTC.

This clone was found once. The chain uses TRBV9 and TRBJ1-1, with 7 bases aligning to TRBD1. CDR1 is SGDLS and CDR2 is YYNGEE in the germline V gene. V lost 3 bases and J lost 2; bases outside the gene matches: 4. This CDR3 has 14 amino acids. The CDR3 DNA reads as TGTGCCAGCAGCGAGCGACAGGGCAACACTGAAGCTTTCTTT. Translating gives CASSERQGNTEAFF.

The rearrangement joins TRBV6-5 to TRBJ2-3, with 10 nucleotides matching TRBD2. In germline, CDR1 is MNHEY, CDR2 SVGAGI. The CDR3 length is 15 residues. V gave up 8 bases and J gave up 3 bases; unmatched junction bases: 8. The CDR3 DNA sequence: TGTGCCAGCTGGAGGGCTAGCGGGAGTACAGATACGCAGTATTTT. Amino acids: CASWRASGSTDTQYF.

The chain couples TRBV7-2 to TRBJ2-2, with 13 nucleotides matching TRBD2. This CDR3 is 17 amino acids long. Trimming removed 1 base from V and 6 bases from J; junction bases left unmatched: 5. Looked up from germline, CDR1 is SGHTA and CDR2 is FQGNSA. The CDR3 region has the DNA TGTGCCAGCAGCTTAGGTGGACTAGCGGGAGCTCCCGGGGAGCTGTTTTTT. This sequence encodes CASSLGGLAGAPGELFF.

The chain links TRBV6-2 or TRBV6-3 to TRBJ1-5; the D gene is possibly TRBD1 (5 bases). The V end lost 0 bases, the J end lost 5 bases, and 5 bases lay between the germline ends. The CDR3 is 13 amino acids. Germline CDR1 is MNHEY and CDR2 is SVGEGT. The CDR3 bases are TGTGCCAGCAGTTACTCAGGGGATCAGCCCCAGCATTTT. Amino acids: CASSYSGDQPQHF.

This clone has a handful of counts. The rearrangement uses TRBV30 and TRBJ1-3; D is ambiguous. Trimming removed 2 bases at V and 0 bases at J, with 11 bases between. Germline CDR1 reads GTSNPN; CDR2 reads SVGIG (reference sequence). The CDR3 extends over 15 amino acids. The CDR3 is CAWSPRRSSGNTIYF. The DNA for the CDR3 is TGTGCCTGGAGTCCACGGAGGAGCTCTGGAAACACCATATATTTT.

The gene calls are TRBV7-6 and TRBJ2-1, with TRBD1 identical over 10 bases. This CDR3 region has 16 residues. Germline CDR1 SGHVS, CDR2 FNYEAQ. V shed 4 bases and J 7 bases; nucleotides not matched to a gene: 10. CDR3 DNA: TGTGCCAGCAGCTCCCCTGACAGGGGGCAGAAAAATGAGCAGTTCTTC. It encodes CASSSPDRGQKNEQFF.

The chain carries TRBV28 and TRBJ2-5, with TRBD1 identical over 10 bases. The CDR3 has 16 amino acids. Germline V gene data show CDR1 as MDHEN and CDR2 as SYDVKM. With 2 bases clipped from V and 5 bases from J, the junction kept 8 bases outside the gene matches. CDR3 DNA: TGTGCCAGCAGTTTAGGGACCGGGACAGGGGTCGAGACCCAGTACTTC. Its protein is CASSLGTGTGVETQYF.

The rearrangement uses TRBV5-4 and TRBJ2-2; TRBD2 agrees at 7 bases. Trimming removed 7 bases from V and 4 bases from J; junction bases left unmatched: 1. CDR3 length equals 12 residues. CDR1 and CDR2 (germline): SGHNT, YYREEE (reference sequence). The CDR3 bases are TGTGCCAGCTGGGGGGGCACCGGGGAGCTGTTTTTT. Its translation is CASWGGTGELFF.

This chain uses TRBV24-1 with TRBJ2-3; 14 nucleotides agree with TRBD2. Looked up from germline, CDR1 is KGHDR and CDR2 is SFDVKD. Trimming removed 4 bases from V and 4 bases from J; junction bases left unmatched: 6. This CDR3 is 17 amino acids long. The CDR3 DNA is TGTGCCACCAGTGAAAGGACTAGCGGGAGGACGTCAGATACGCAGTATTTT. Protein sequence: CATSERTSGRTSDTQYF.

This rearrangement joins TRBV3-1 (or the pseudogene TRBV3-2) to TRBJ2-1; 12 nucleotides agree with TRBD2. The junction had 1 base not matched to a gene; V was cut back by 1 base and J by 3 bases. This CDR3 has 16 residues. The germline V gene has CDR1 LGHDT and CDR2 YNNKEL (reference sequence). The CDR3 region has the DNA TGTGCCAGCAGCCAAGCTAGCGGGAGGGACTACAATGAGCAGTTCTTC. Protein sequence: CASSQASGRDYNEQFF.

The chain is built from TRBV2 and TRBJ1-2, with D uncertain. The V and J ends lost 7 bases and 3 bases respectively, with 3 bases between them. The CDR3 is 10 residues long. In germline, CDR1 is SNHLY, CDR2 FYNNEI. CDR3: CASIDYGYTF. CDR3 nucleotides: TGTGCCAGCATAGACTATGGCTACACCTTC.

V is TRBV23-1 and J is TRBJ2-7; 8 nucleotides align to TRBD1. TRBV23-1 is an ORF, and what it does is uncertain. The CDR3 is 21 residues long. Trimming cost V 2 bases and J 0 bases; bases outside gene matches: 21. The CDR3 reads CASSQPTEGQGLPTRSYEQYF. The CDR3 region has the DNA TGCGCCAGCAGTCAACCCACTGAAGGACAGGGCTTACCCACACGCTCCTACGAGCAGTACTTC.